This T cell receptor (beta chain) was identified during a study of T cells in localized non-small cell lung cancer. The repertoire was sequenced with immunoSEQ multiplex PCR; TCRdb's copy has only in-frame clones and lacks some. In the table there are over 40,000 clones, 86% of which are singletons. Points from the study as a whole: In adjacent lung, a median roughly 60 of the top 100 tumor clones were found. Without multi-region sequencing, intratumor heterogeneity could not be excluded.

In the case of this clone: Its target is not known.

Germline V gives CDR1 MNHEY, CDR2 SVGAGI. The CDR3 is 15 residues long. Trimming stripped 5 bases from V and 9 bases from J, with 20 bases between. The TCR originated in a woman aged 18-50 years with stage III lung adenocarcinoma. This sequence joins TRBV6-5 and TRBJ2-1, with D perhaps matching TRBD1 (7 bases). The sample consisted of peripheral blood, taken before any cancer treatment. For the CDR3, the DNA is TGTGCCAGCAGTGGAACGGGGGTAGGGGGCGGTGAGCAGTTCTTC. Translating it yields CASSGTGVGGGEQFF.